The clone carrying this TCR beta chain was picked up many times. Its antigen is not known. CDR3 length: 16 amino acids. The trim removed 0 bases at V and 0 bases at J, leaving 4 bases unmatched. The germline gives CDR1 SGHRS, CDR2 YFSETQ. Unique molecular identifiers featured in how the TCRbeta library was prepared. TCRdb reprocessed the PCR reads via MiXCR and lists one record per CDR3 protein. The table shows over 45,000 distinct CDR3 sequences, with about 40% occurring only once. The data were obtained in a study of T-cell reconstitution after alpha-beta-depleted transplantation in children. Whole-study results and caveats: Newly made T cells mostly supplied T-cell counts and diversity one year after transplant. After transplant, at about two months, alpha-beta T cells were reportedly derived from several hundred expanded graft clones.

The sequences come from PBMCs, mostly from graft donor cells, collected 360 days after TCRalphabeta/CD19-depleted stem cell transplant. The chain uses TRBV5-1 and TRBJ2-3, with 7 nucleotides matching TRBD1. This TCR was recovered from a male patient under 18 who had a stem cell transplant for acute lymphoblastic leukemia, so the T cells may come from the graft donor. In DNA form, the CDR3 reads TGCGCCAGCAGCTTGGAGAGGGGGCGAAGCACAGATACGCAGTATTTT. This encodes CASSLERGRSTDTQYF.